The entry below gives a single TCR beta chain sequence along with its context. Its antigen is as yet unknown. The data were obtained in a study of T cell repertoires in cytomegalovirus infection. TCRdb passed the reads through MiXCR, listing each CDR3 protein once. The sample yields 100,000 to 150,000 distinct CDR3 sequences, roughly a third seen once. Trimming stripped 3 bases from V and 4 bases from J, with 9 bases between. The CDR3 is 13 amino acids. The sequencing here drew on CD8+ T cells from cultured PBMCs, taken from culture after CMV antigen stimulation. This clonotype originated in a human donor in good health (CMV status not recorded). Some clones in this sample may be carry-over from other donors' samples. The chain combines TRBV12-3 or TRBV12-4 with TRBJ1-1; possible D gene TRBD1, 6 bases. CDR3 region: CASSFGGPTEAFF. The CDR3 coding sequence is TGTGCCAGCAGTTTTGGGGGGCCCACTGAAGCTTTCTTT.